This TCR beta chain was found in a study of blood T cell repertoires in COVID-19. Study background: Researchers got acute and convalescent COVID-19 samples from the United States, Italy and Spain.

The V end lost 6 bases, the J end lost 6 bases, and 15 bases lay between the germline ends. Germline V gene sequence: CDR1 WSHSY, CDR2 SAAADI. The CDR3 is 13 amino acids. Profiled with immunoSEQ multiplex PCR; TCRdb holds only in-frame clones, not every one. The sample has around 320,000 clones; about 90% are singletons. V usage is TRBV10-2 and J usage is TRBJ2-7, with D tentatively TRBD1 (6 bases). The material sequenced was PBMCs or T cells enriched from blood (not recorded which). The receptor was isolated from a woman under 30 with acute COVID-19. The CDR3 sequence: CASRTQGRFEQYF. The CDR3 region has the DNA TGCGCCAGCAGAACTCAGGGGCGGTTCGAGCAGTACTTC.